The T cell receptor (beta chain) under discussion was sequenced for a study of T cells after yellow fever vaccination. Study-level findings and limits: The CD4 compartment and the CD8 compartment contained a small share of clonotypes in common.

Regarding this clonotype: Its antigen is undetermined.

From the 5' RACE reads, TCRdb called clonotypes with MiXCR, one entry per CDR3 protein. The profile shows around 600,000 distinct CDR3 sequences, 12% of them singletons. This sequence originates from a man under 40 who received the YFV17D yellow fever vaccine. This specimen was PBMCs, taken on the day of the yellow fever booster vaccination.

The CDR3 DNA reads TGTGCCAGCAAGACCCAGGGAAGTGGCTACACCTTC. This translates into CASKTQGSGYTF. The chain uses TRBV12-3 or TRBV12-4 and TRBJ1-2; D is possibly TRBD1 (5 bases). Trimming left V 7 bases short and J 7 bases short, with 13 bases between. CDR3 size: 12 residues.